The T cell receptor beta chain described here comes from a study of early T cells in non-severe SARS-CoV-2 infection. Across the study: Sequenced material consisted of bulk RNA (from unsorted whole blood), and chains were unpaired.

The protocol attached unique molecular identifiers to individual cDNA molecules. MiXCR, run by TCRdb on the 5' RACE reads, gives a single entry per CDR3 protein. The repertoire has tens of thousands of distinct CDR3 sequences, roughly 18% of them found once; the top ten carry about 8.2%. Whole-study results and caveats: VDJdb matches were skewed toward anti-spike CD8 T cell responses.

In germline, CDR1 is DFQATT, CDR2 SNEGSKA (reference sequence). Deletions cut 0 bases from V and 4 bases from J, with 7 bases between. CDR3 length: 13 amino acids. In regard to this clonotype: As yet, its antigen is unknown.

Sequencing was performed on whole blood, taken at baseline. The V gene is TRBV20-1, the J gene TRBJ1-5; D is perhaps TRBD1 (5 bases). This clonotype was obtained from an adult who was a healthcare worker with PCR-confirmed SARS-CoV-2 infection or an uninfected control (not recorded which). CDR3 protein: CSARDRANQPQHF. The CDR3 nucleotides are TGCAGTGCTAGAGACAGGGCAAATCAGCCCCAGCATTTT.